The TCR beta chain under discussion was sequenced for a study of blood T cell dynamics during melanoma immunotherapy. Background on the study: Patients with metastatic melanoma got pembrolizumab or nivolumab-ipilimumab as first-line care.

Clones were read by immunoSEQ multiplex PCR, and TCRdb kept only the in-frame ones, dropping some. Among about 8,500 clones listed, 81% were seen once. Time point: pre-treatment baseline. V gave up 2 bases and J gave up 4 bases, with 13 bases separating them. The CDR3 is made up of 14 amino acids. Germline lookup yields CDR1 SGHRS and CDR2 YFSETQ. This clonotype was obtained from a human donor with melanoma. Sample: blood, taken from a patient treated with checkpoint blockade. This chain uses TRBV5-1 with TRBJ2-7; no definite D call. CDR3 loop: CASSFGQSTYEQYF. CDR3 DNA sequence: TGCGCCAGCAGCTTCGGTCAGAGTACTTACGAGCAGTACTTC.